The 27 T cell receptor beta chains given below trace back to one sample, sequenced in a study of T-cell memory formation after mild COVID-19. MiXCR, run by TCRdb on the 5' RACE reads, gives a single entry per CDR3 protein. The top ten hold 8.1% of the sample, which has about 560,000 distinct CDR3 sequences, about 18% seen once. Source material: PBMCs or a T cell subset sorted from them (not recorded which). The receptors come from an adult woman who had mild COVID-19 (a few samples of this study predate the infection). Cell type and time point are not known.

This clonotype has only a few counts. The genes are TRBV7-9 and TRBJ2-1; no clear D. With 6 bases removed from V and 5 bases from J, the gap between germline ends came to 11 bases. Per germline, CDR1 SEHNR and CDR2 FQNEAQ (reference sequence). This CDR3 has 13 residues. For the CDR3, the DNA is TGTGCCAGCAGTCGAGTTAGTGACAATGAGCAGTTCTTC. This gives the protein CASSRVSDNEQFF. Filled out from reference TRBV7-9 and TRBJ2-1, the complete variable domain reads DTGVSQNPRHKITKRGQNVTFRCDPISEHNRLYWYRQTLGQGPEFLTYFQNEAQLEKSRLLSDRFSAERPKGSFSTLEIQRTEQGDSAMYLCASSRVSDNEQFFGPGTRLTVL.

The table lists this clonotype with a few counts. The rearrangement uses TRBV7-9 and TRBJ1-2; the D is unclear. The V gene's germline CDR1 is SEHNR and CDR2 FQNEAQ (reference sequence). Trimming stripped 3 bases from V and 8 bases from J, with 16 bases between. The CDR3 totals 14 residues. The CDR3 DNA reads TGTGCCAGCAGCTTTTGGGCACCGGGAGACGGCTACACCTTC. It specifies CASSFWAPGDGYTF.

This clonotype was counted only a few times. The V gene is TRBV20-1, the J gene TRBJ2-3; no reliable D call. Trimming stripped 3 bases from V and 0 bases from J, with 13 bases between. Germline V gene lookup returns CDR1 DFQATT and CDR2 SNEGSKA (reference sequence). The CDR3 runs to 15 residues. DNA for the CDR3: TGCAGTGCTAGGCTCCCCGGGTCGAGCACAGATACGCAGTATTTT. This sequence encodes CSARLPGSSTDTQYF.

DNA for the CDR3: TGTGCCAGCAGTACTCACAGAACTAATGAAAAACTGTTTTTT. Translating gives CASSTHRTNEKLFF. The chain recombines TRBV28 with TRBJ1-4, with D unresolved. The germline V gene has CDR1 MDHEN and CDR2 SYDVKM. The CDR3 has 14 residues. V lost 5 bases and J lost 1, with 8 bases in between. Together with reference TRBV28 and TRBJ1-4, the CDR3 gives the full variable domain: DVKVTQSSRYLVKRTGEKVFLECVQDMDHENMFWYRQDPGLGLRLIYFSYDVKMKEKGDIPEGYSVSREKKERFSLILESASTNQTSMYLCASSTHRTNEKLFFGSGTQLSVL.

This clonotype has a count of ten or more. The chain uses TRBV5-1 and TRBJ2-2; 9 positions match TRBD2. The CDR3 contains 16 residues. The J segment lost 3 bases and the V segment lost 0 bases, leaving 3 bases of the junction unmatched. Germline CDR1 reads SGHRS; CDR2 reads YFSETQ. This chain's CDR3 is CASSLVSGRDTGELFF. Written as DNA, the CDR3 is TGCGCCAGCAGCTTGGTTAGCGGGAGAGACACCGGGGAGCTGTTTTTT. The full variable domain, its missing parts supplied by reference TRBV5-1 and TRBJ2-2, is KAGVTQTPRYLIKTRGQQVTLSCSPISGHRSVSWYQQTPGQGLQFLFEYFSETQRNKGNFPGRFSGRQFSNSRSEMNVSTLELGDSALYLCASSLVSGRDTGELFFGEGSRLTVL.

This clonotype has just a few counts. The CDR3, as DNA: TGTGCCAGCAGCCAGCTCAGGAGTTCCTACGAGCAGTACTTC. As protein: CASSQLRSSYEQYF. The V gene is TRBV3-1, the J gene TRBJ2-7; unclear D gene. CDR3 size: 14 residues. The germline V and J ends were trimmed by 3 bases and 1 base, with 10 bases remaining between them. Germline V gene lookup returns CDR1 LGHDT and CDR2 YNNKEL (reference sequence).

The CDR3 DNA reads as TGTGCCAGTAGTCCACAGGGTCGGCATGGTTCACCCCTCCACTTT. Amino acids: CASSPQGRHGSPLHF. V usage is TRBV19 and J usage is TRBJ1-6; D perhaps matches TRBD1 (6 bases). CDR1 and CDR2 (germline): LNHDA, SQIVND (reference sequence). This CDR3 is built from 15 residues. The V end was cut by 5 bases, the J end by 9 bases, with 17 bases between.

This sequence joins TRBV7-2 and TRBJ2-7; no reliable D call. Deletions cut 5 bases from V and 3 bases from J, with 11 bases between. CDR3 length equals 13 residues. Per the germline V gene, CDR1 is SGHTA and CDR2 is FQGNSA. This chain's CDR3 is CASSPEPRYEQYF. CDR3 nucleotides: TGTGCCAGCAGCCCGGAACCGCGCTACGAGCAGTACTTC.

The chain employs TRBV7-2 and TRBJ2-1; 9 nucleotides align to TRBD2. V trimming: 3 bases; J trimming: 7 bases; junction bases outside the gene matches: 13. The CDR3 is 17 amino acids. Germline V CDR1 and CDR2: SGHTA, FQGNSA. CDR3 nucleotide sequence: TGTGCCAGCAGCTTGGCGGGCGGGAGGGCCGCGGGTAATGAGCAGTTCTTC. Protein: CASSLAGGRAAGNEQFF. Full variable domain (missing parts from reference TRBV7-2 and TRBJ2-1): GAGVSQSPSNKVTEKGKDVELRCDPISGHTALYWYRQSLGQGLEFLIYFQGNSAPDKSGLPSDRFSAERTGGSVSTLTIQRTQQEDSAVYLCASSLAGGRAAGNEQFFGPGTRLTVL.

The chain employs TRBV12-3 or TRBV12-4 and TRBJ2-7; weak D call: TRBD1 (7 bases). Trimming shortened V by 4 bases and J by 5 bases, and 18 bases separated the two germline ends. CDR3 length equals 15 residues. The CDR3 nucleotides read TGTGCCAGCAGTTACCAGGGGGGTTTTATACACGAGCAGTACTTC. Its translation is CASSYQGGFIHEQYF.

This clonotype was counted between two and nine times. The CDR3 coding sequence is TGTGCCAGCAGCCAAGCCTCCGGACAGGGAGATGGCTACACCTTC. This gives the protein CASSQASGQGDGYTF. The rearrangement uses TRBV4-2 and TRBJ1-2; 8 nucleotides line up with TRBD1. The CDR3 contains 15 residues. Losses at the gene ends were 1 base for V and 6 bases for J; bases not matched to a gene: 7. The germline V gene encodes CDR1 LGHNA and CDR2 YNFKEQ.

The chain carries TRBV15 and TRBJ2-4, with TRBD2 matching 8 bases. CDR1 and CDR2 from the germline V gene are LNHNV and YYDKDF (reference sequence). The CDR3 has 17 amino acids. Trimming took 0 bases from V and 0 from J; bases not matched to a gene: 4. This CDR3 is CATSRDRGGLAKNIQYF. The CDR3 DNA sequence: TGTGCCACCAGCAGAGATCGGGGGGGGTTAGCCAAAAACATTCAGTACTTC.

This chain links TRBV15 with TRBJ2-7, with 8 bases matching TRBD1. The CDR3 runs to 16 residues. V lost 0 bases, J lost 0 bases, and 4 bases stayed unmatched. Germline V gives CDR1 LNHNV, CDR2 YYDKDF (reference sequence). This chain's CDR3 is CATSRDGGTGSYEQYF. As DNA, the CDR3 is TGTGCCACCAGCAGAGATGGTGGGACAGGCTCCTACGAGCAGTACTTC.

In its sample, this clonotype was seen once. The chain carries TRBV7-3 and TRBJ2-7, with D hard to call. The assigned J gene may be wrong: the sequence end matches TRBJ2-1 better. This CDR3 has 15 residues. Per the germline V gene, CDR1 is SGHTA and CDR2 is FQGTGA. CDR3 in amino acids: CASSPDATGGYEQFF. CDR3 DNA sequence: TGTGCCAGCAGTCCGGACGCTACTGGTGGCTACGAGCAGTTCTTC.

The CDR3 DNA reads TGTGCCAGCAGTCCCGGGACAGGGGACCCCCATGGGCAGTTCTTC. Protein product: CASSPGTGDPHGQFF. The J gene is TRBJ2-1, the V gene TRBV6-5; TRBD1 agrees at 10 bases. V was pared by 5 bases and J by 12 bases, with 13 bases of the junction left unmatched. The CDR3 totals 15 residues. CDR1 is MNHEY, CDR2 SVGAGI, per germline.

The rearrangement links TRBV7-9 to TRBJ2-2; perhaps TRBD1 as D (6 bases). This CDR3 has 15 amino acids. Germline V gene lookup returns CDR1 SEHNR and CDR2 FQNEAQ (reference sequence). V was clipped by 5 bases and J by 1 base, with 11 bases between them. This CDR3 is CASSHPDRNTGELFF. The CDR3 nucleotides are TGTGCCAGCAGCCACCCGGACAGGAACACCGGGGAGCTGTTTTTT.

This clonotype was seen more than once but under ten times. J is TRBJ1-5 and V is TRBV4-2; D ambiguous. CDR3 length: 13 amino acids. V was shortened by 0 bases and J by 9 bases, with 9 bases between the two germline ends. From germline, CDR1 is LGHNA and CDR2 YNFKEQ. The CDR3 sequence: CASSQDLIGPQHF. DNA of the CDR3: TGTGCCAGCAGCCAAGACTTAATCGGGCCCCAGCATTTT.

This chain uses TRBV25-1 with TRBJ1-1, with 7 bases identical to TRBD1. Trimming took 2 bases from V and 6 from J; bases not matched to a gene: 9. Germline-derived CDR1 and CDR2 are MGHDK and SYGVNS. The CDR3 is 15 residues long. CDR3 sequence: CASSETRGRAAEAFF. DNA of the CDR3: TGTGCCAGCAGTGAAACAAGGGGGCGGGCGGCTGAAGCTTTCTTT.

This chain links TRBV7-6 with TRBJ2-5; D is unresolved. The CDR3 loop spans 15 amino acids. Per germline, CDR1 SGHVS and CDR2 FNYEAQ. Trimming removed 4 bases at V and 1 base at J, with 13 bases between. CDR3 DNA: TGTGCCAGCAGCTCCGAGATAGGGCCCCAAGAGACCCAGTACTTC. The encoded protein is CASSSEIGPQETQYF.

This rearrangement joins TRBV12-3 or TRBV12-4 to TRBJ1-5; TRBD1 agrees at 9 bases. Losses at the gene ends were 5 bases for V and 4 bases for J; bases not matched to a gene: 12. The CDR3 contains 17 residues. This chain's CDR3 is CASSTPGTGMGNQPQHF. CDR3 DNA sequence: TGTGCCAGCAGTACTCCCGGGACAGGGATGGGTAATCAGCCCCAGCATTTT.

The chain is built from TRBV7-2 and TRBJ1-3, with 9 nucleotides matching TRBD1. V dropped 4 bases and J dropped 7; count of bases not matched to a gene: 8. Germline assignment: CDR1 SGHTA and CDR2 FQGNSA. The CDR3 is made up of 15 amino acids. The CDR3 DNA reads TGTGCCAGCAGCTCCCTTACAGGGGGCGCGAACACCATATATTTT. Protein sequence: CASSSLTGGANTIYF.

The rearrangement uses TRBV18 and TRBJ1-1; D not certain. The germline gives CDR1 KGHSH, CDR2 LQKENI. V dropped 0 bases and J dropped 1 base, with 9 bases sitting between them. The CDR3 spans 15 residues. CDR3 residues: CASSPPEGRNTEAFF. In nucleotides, the CDR3 is TGTGCCAGCTCACCACCGGAGGGTAGGAACACTGAAGCTTTCTTT.

This clonotype was seen more than once but under ten times. The V gene is TRBV24-1, the J gene TRBJ2-1; TRBD2 matches 13 bases. CDR1 and CDR2 (germline): KGHDR, SFDVKD. Trimming took 5 bases from V and 8 from J; bases not matched to a gene: 5. The CDR3 spans 15 residues. The CDR3 DNA reads as TGTGCCACCAGTGTACTAGCGGGAGGGCCAGATGAGCAGTTCTTC. Translating it yields CATSVLAGGPDEQFF.

This clonotype was seen only a few times. The chain has TRBV12-5 and TRBJ1-4; no definite D call. The CDR3 is 17 residues long. The V end lost 11 bases, the J end lost 0 bases, and 22 bases lay between the germline ends. Germline V lookup: CDR1 LGHNT, CDR2 FRNRAP. The CDR3, as DNA: TGTGCTCTCAAAGCGGCCCAGGCAAGTCCAACTAATGAAAAACTGTTTTTT. Translated, it gives CALKAAQASPTNEKLFF.

The rearrangement uses TRBV10-3 and TRBJ1-1; tentatively, D is TRBD1 (5 bases). V was cut by 3 bases and J by 0 bases, with 17 bases left in between. Germline-derived CDR1 and CDR2 are ENHRY and SYGVKD. This CDR3 spans 17 amino acids. CDR3 sequence (DNA): TGTGCCATCAGTGACCTCGACAGTGATAAGATGAACACTGAAGCTTTCTTT. Translation: CAISDLDSDKMNTEAFF.

This clonotype was found many times. V and J are TRBV12-3 or TRBV12-4 and TRBJ1-1; no reliable D call. CDR3 length: 16 residues. Trimming removed 5 bases at V and 1 base at J, with 17 bases between. The CDR3 coding sequence is TGTGCCAGCAGTCCCCCGTTTAGAGGAAGGAACACTGAAGCTTTCTTT. Translation gives CASSPPFRGRNTEAFF.

This chain uses TRBV18 with TRBJ1-6; D remains ambiguous. V was trimmed by 2 bases and J by 7 bases, leaving 15 bases between them. Per germline, CDR1 KGHSH and CDR2 LQKENI. The CDR3 loop spans 16 amino acids. The CDR3 region has the DNA TGTGCCAGCTCACCAACCGTGGGGTCAGTCAATTCACCCCTCCACTTT. It codes for CASSPTVGSVNSPLHF.